Listed below are T cell receptor beta chains from one sample, sequenced in a study of T cell responses to AZD1222 COVID-19 vaccine. Assay used: immunoSEQ multiplex PCR; TCRdb lists only in-frame clones, some missing. There are around 150,000 clones in the sample; 90% to 95% occur only once, and about 5% lies in the top ten. Sample: peripheral blood, taken on day 0 of AZD1222 vaccination. The receptor source for this set is an adult in good health. Both conserved end residues are part of each CDR3. A D gene is named only where the DNA matches it firmly. Not every row has a clone size; where given, it reads once, few, many or a size class.

>TRBV6-2/TRBV6-3|TRBD1|TRBJ2-7|NA
CASSRGQGYEQYF
TGTGCCAGCAGCCGGGGACAGGGCTACGAGCAGTACTTC
>TRBV27|NA|TRBJ2-7|NA
CASSLYEGTYEQYF
TGTGCCAGCAGTTTATATGAGGGAACCTACGAGCAGTACTTC
>TRBV11-2|TRBD1|TRBJ1-2|NA
CASSSLLGTGREGLYGYTF
TGTGCCAGCAGCTCCCTACTGGGGACAGGGAGGGAGGGGCTCTATGGCTACACCTTC
>TRBV19|TRBD1|TRBJ1-2|NA
CASSLTGVGGYTF
TGTGCCAGTAGCCTCACAGGGGTCGGTGGCTACACCTTC
>TRBV11-2|TRBD2|TRBJ2-7|NA
CASSFTSGSSYEQYF
TGTGCCAGCAGCTTCACTAGCGGGAGCTCCTACGAGCAGTACTTC
>TRBV30|TRBD2|TRBJ2-3|NA
CAWGGGRASTDTQYF
TGTGCCTGGGGTGGCGGGAGGGCTAGCACAGATACGCAGTATTTT
>TRBV6-5|NA|TRBJ1-2|once
CASSYDGGNYGYTF
TGTGCCAGCAGTTACGATGGGGGAAACTATGGCTACACCTTC
>TRBV6-5|NA|TRBJ2-6|NA
CASSLNTGANVLTF
TGTGCCAGCAGCCTAAACACTGGGGCCAACGTCCTGACTTTC
>TRBV18|NA|TRBJ2-5|NA
CASSPKVAEETQYF
TGTGCCAGCTCACCGAAAGTAGCGGAAGAGACCCAGTACTTC
>TRBV5-1|NA|TRBJ2-2|NA
CASSPGTGELFF
TGCGCCAGCAGCCCCGGCACCGGGGAGCTGTTTTTT
>TRBV28|TRBD1|TRBJ2-7|NA
CASRSPGQGRYEQYF
TGTGCCAGCAGAAGCCCGGGACAGGGACGCTACGAGCAGTACTTC
>TRBV6-5|NA|TRBJ2-2|NA
CASSTLTKNTGELFF
TGTGCCAGCAGTACACTGACAAAGAACACCGGGGAGCTGTTTTTT
>TRBV30|NA|TRBJ2-3|NA
CAWGDWTTDTQYF
TGTGCCTGGGGGGACTGGACCACAGATACGCAGTATTTT
>TRBV11-2|NA|TRBJ1-2|NA
CASSLNSDFNYGYTF
TGTGCCAGCAGCTTAAACAGTGACTTTAACTATGGCTACACCTTC
>TRBV18|NA|TRBJ2-1|once
CASSPPGTGNEQFF
TGTGCCAGCTCACCACCGGGAACCGGCAATGAGCAGTTCTTC
>TRBV21-1|NA|TRBJ2-7|NA
CASSKTIPRGQYF
TGTGCCAGCAGCAAAACCATACCTCGAGGGCAGTACTTC
>TRBV25-1|TRBD2|TRBJ2-5|once
CASSELGGRGDKETQYF
TGTGCCAGCAGTGAATTGGGCGGGAGGGGTGACAAAGAGACCCAGTACTTC
>TRBV19|NA|TRBJ2-7|NA
CASSMGPGGEQYF
TGTGCCAGTAGTATGGGTCCGGGTGGCGAGCAGTACTTC
>TRBV6-5|TRBD1|TRBJ1-5|NA
CASSPRGFSQPQHF
TGTGCCAGCAGTCCCAGGGGGTTCAGTCAGCCCCAGCATTTT
>TRBV20-1|NA|TRBJ2-5|NA
CSGGGETQYF
TGCAGTGGAGGAGGAGAGACCCAGTACTTC
>TRBV28|TRBD1|TRBJ1-2|NA
CASSLRDRPNYGYTF
TGTGCCAGCAGTTTACGGGACAGGCCTAACTATGGCTACACCTTC
>TRBV3-1/TRBV3-2|NA|TRBJ2-3|NA
CASSQVDADTQYF
TGTGCCAGCAGCCAAGTAGACGCAGATACGCAGTATTTT
>TRBV28|NA|TRBJ1-2|NA
CASSSRNQGWYGYTF
TGTGCCAGCAGTTCCCGAAACCAGGGTTGGTATGGCTACACCTTC
>TRBV5-5|TRBD2|TRBJ2-1|NA
CASSLTRTGLAGGNEQFF
TGTGCCAGCAGCCTCACGAGGACGGGACTAGCGGGGGGGAATGAGCAGTTCTTC